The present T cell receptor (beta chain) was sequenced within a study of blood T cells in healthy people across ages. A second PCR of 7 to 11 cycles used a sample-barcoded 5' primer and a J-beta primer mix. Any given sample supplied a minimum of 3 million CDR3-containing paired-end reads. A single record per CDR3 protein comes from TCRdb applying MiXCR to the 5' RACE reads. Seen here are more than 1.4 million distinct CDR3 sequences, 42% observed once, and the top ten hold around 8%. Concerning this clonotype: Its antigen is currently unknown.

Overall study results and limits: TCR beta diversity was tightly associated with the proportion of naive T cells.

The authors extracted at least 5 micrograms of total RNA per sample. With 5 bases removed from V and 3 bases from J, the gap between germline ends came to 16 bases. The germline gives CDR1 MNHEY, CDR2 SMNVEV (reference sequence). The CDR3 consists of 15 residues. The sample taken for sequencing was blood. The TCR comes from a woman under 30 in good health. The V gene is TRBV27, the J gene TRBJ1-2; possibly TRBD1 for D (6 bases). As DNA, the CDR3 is TGTGCCAGCAGTAAACAACAGGGAATCGACTATGGCTACACCTTC. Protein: CASSKQQGIDYGYTF.